The 23 T cell receptor beta chains reported below all come from one sample, sequenced in a study of blood T cell repertoires in COVID-19. Data came from immunoSEQ multiplex PCR; TCRdb stores just in-frame clones and leaves some out. The table includes 300,000 or so clones, roughly 85% detected once. Sequenced sample: PBMCs or T cells enriched from blood (not recorded which). The receptor set was obtained from a woman between 25 and 40 years old who had recovered from COVID-19.

As for this clone: This specimen includes other DNA sequences encoding the same CDR3. The chain uses TRBV5-1 and TRBJ1-1; 7 nucleotides align to TRBD1. Germline values: CDR1 SGHRS, CDR2 YFSETQ. The ends lost 4 bases at V and 1 base at J; junction bases unmatched: 4. The CDR3 covers 14 residues. DNA of the CDR3: TGCGCCAGCAGCCGCGACAGGGAGAACACTGAAGCTTTCTTT. It specifies CASSRDRENTEAFF.

This chain connects TRBV30 to TRBJ2-1; D perhaps matches TRBD2 (5 bases). This CDR3 spans 16 amino acids. V was trimmed by 3 bases and J by 4 bases, leaving 19 bases between them. Germline V gene sequence: CDR1 GTSNPN, CDR2 SVGIG (reference sequence). CDR3 sequence reads: CAWSVPRAGRYNEQFF. The CDR3 region has the DNA TGTGCCTGGAGCGTTCCACGTGCGGGCCGATACAATGAGCAGTTCTTC.

V usage is TRBV10-3 and J usage is TRBJ2-5; 10 bases are a match to TRBD2. CDR1 and CDR2 from the germline V gene are ENHRY and SYGVKD. This CDR3 region has 15 residues. V lost 4 bases to trimming and J lost 5 bases; unmatched junction nucleotides: 7. The CDR3 DNA reads as TGTGCCATCAGTGTAGCGGGGGGATCGTTTGAGACCCAGTACTTC. Encoded protein: CAISVAGGSFETQYF.

This rearrangement joins TRBV27 to TRBJ1-6, with 7 nucleotides matching TRBD1. V lost 4 bases, J lost 0 bases, and 9 bases stayed unmatched. This CDR3 is built from 18 residues. Germline CDR1 is MNHEY and CDR2 is SMNVEV (reference sequence). The CDR3 DNA sequence: TGTGCCAGCAGTTCGAGACAGGGTCCGAGCTCCTATAATTCACCCCTCCACTTT. Its translation is CASSSRQGPSSYNSPLHF.

Written as DNA, the CDR3 is TGTGCCAGCAGCTTACCGGACAGAAATGAAAAACTGTTTTTT. It specifies CASSLPDRNEKLFF. This chain links TRBV7-9 with TRBJ1-4, with a tentative D call TRBD1 (6 bases). V dropped 2 bases and J dropped 5 bases, with 9 bases sitting between them. CDR3 length: 14 amino acids. Germline loops: CDR1 SEHNR, CDR2 FQNEAQ (reference sequence).

This chain links TRBV7-9 with TRBJ1-1; no clear D. This CDR3 comprises 14 residues. Trimming stripped 5 bases from V and 4 bases from J, with 14 bases between. Germline-derived CDR1 and CDR2 are SEHNR and FQNEAQ (reference sequence). CDR3: CASSPGAFGTEAFF. In DNA form, the CDR3 reads TGTGCCAGCAGCCCGGGAGCCTTCGGCACTGAAGCTTTCTTT.

J is TRBJ2-7 and V is TRBV12-5, with D maybe TRBD1 (6 bases). V shed 5 bases and J shed 0 bases, with 8 bases lying between them. CDR3 length equals 13 residues. CDR1 and CDR2 from the germline V gene are LGHNT and FRNRAP. CDR3 region: CASGRTDSYEQYF. The CDR3 nucleotides read TGTGCTAGTGGTAGGACAGACTCCTACGAGCAGTACTTC. Supplemented by reference TRBV12-5 and TRBJ2-7, the full variable domain reads DARVTQTPRHKVTEMGQEVTMRCQPILGHNTVFWYRQTMMQGLELLAYFRNRAPLDDSGMPKDRFSAEMPDATLATLKIQPSEPRDSAVYFCASGRTDSYEQYFGPGTRLTVT.

This clone was recorded only once. The chain uses TRBV5-1 and TRBJ2-1; D might be TRBD1 (6 bases). The CDR3 runs to 15 residues. Trimming took off 0 bases at V and 8 bases at J, with 15 bases between the two ends. From germline, CDR1 is SGHRS and CDR2 YFSETQ. The CDR3 nucleotides are TGCGCCAGCAGCTTGGCCCTACAGGGTTACCATGAGCAGTTCTTC. Amino acid sequence: CASSLALQGYHEQFF.

The chain recombines TRBV3-1 (or the pseudogene TRBV3-2) with TRBJ2-7; possibly TRBD1 for D (5 bases). The CDR3 length is 11 residues. The germline V and J ends were trimmed by 4 bases and 6 bases, with 7 bases remaining between them. Germline loops: CDR1 LGHDT, CDR2 YNNKEL (reference sequence). This CDR3 is CASSRRGEQYF. The CDR3 DNA is TGTGCCAGCAGCCGTAGGGGCGAGCAGTACTTC.

The V and J genes are TRBV7-9 and TRBJ1-2; D remains unclear. Trimming took off 1 base at V and 4 bases at J, with 7 bases between the two ends. The CDR3 extends over 13 amino acids. Germline V gives CDR1 SEHNR, CDR2 FQNEAQ (reference sequence). The CDR3 here is CASSLVEAYGYTF. CDR3 DNA sequence: TGTGCCAGCAGCTTAGTTGAGGCCTATGGCTACACCTTC. Combining the CDR3 with reference TRBV7-9 and TRBJ1-2 gives the whole variable domain DTGVSQNPRHKITKRGQNVTFRCDPISEHNRLYWYRQTLGQGPEFLTYFQNEAQLEKSRLLSDRFSAERPKGSFSTLEIQRTEQGDSAMYLCASSLVEAYGYTFGSGTRLTVV.

J is TRBJ2-7 and V is TRBV30; a possible D gene is TRBD1 (6 bases). Germline V gene data show CDR1 as GTSNPN and CDR2 as SVGIG (reference sequence). The CDR3 extends over 13 amino acids. V shed 4 bases and J shed 5 bases, with 15 bases lying between them. In DNA form, the CDR3 reads TGTGCCTGGACCCCTTCACAGGGCCACGAGCAGTACTTC. Its protein is CAWTPSQGHEQYF. The whole variable domain, filled in from reference TRBV30 and TRBJ2-7, reads SQTIHQWPATLVQPVGSPLSLECTVEGTSNPNLYWYRQAAGRGLQLLFYSVGIGQISSEVPQNLSASRPQDRQFILSSKKLLLSDSGFYLCAWTPSQGHEQYFGPGTRLTVT.

The chain uses TRBV7-9 and TRBJ2-7; the match to TRBD1 covers 8 bases. Germline CDR1 SEHNR, CDR2 FQNEAQ (reference sequence). The trim removed 5 bases at V and 8 bases at J, leaving 14 bases unmatched. This CDR3 spans 15 amino acids. The CDR3 coding sequence is TGTGCCAGCAGCGGGCCCGACGACAGGGGTGATCAGCAGTACTTC. Residues: CASSGPDDRGDQQYF.

This sequence joins TRBV6-5 and TRBJ1-1; weak D call: TRBD1 (5 bases). The CDR3 loop spans 14 amino acids. The ends were cut back, 6 bases at V and 0 bases at J, with 11 bases in the middle. Germline V lookup: CDR1 MNHEY, CDR2 SVGAGI. In nucleotides, the CDR3 is TGTGCCAGCAGGAAGAGACAGATGAACACTGAAGCTTTCTTT. It is translated as CASRKRQMNTEAFF.

The chain couples TRBV5-4 to TRBJ1-1; 7 bases agree with TRBD1. CDR3 length equals 14 residues. With 2 bases clipped from V and 4 bases from J, the junction kept 5 bases outside the gene matches. Germline assignment: CDR1 SGHNT and CDR2 YYREEE (reference sequence). The CDR3 DNA reads as TGTGCCAGCAGCTTTCAGGGGGGAGTCACTGAAGCTTTCTTT. It yields the protein CASSFQGGVTEAFF.

V and J are TRBV15 and TRBJ1-2; the match to TRBD1 covers 9 bases. Losses at the gene ends were 4 bases for V and 4 bases for J; bases not matched to a gene: 4. The CDR3 consists of 14 residues. Germline V CDR1 and CDR2: LNHNV, YYDKDF (reference sequence). CDR3 protein: CATSMGQGPYGYTF. The CDR3 nucleotides are TGTGCCACCAGCATGGGACAGGGCCCCTATGGCTACACCTTC.

The DNA of the CDR3 is TGTGCCTGGAGTGTGGGGGGGAGAGGGGGTCGCAATCAGCCCCAGCATTTT. Its protein product is CAWSVGGRGGRNQPQHF. The rearrangement links TRBV30 to TRBJ1-5; D perhaps matches TRBD1 (6 bases). Trimming removed 0 bases from V and 2 bases from J, with 17 bases in between. The CDR3 is 17 residues long. Per the germline V gene, CDR1 is GTSNPN and CDR2 is SVGIG (reference sequence). The full variable domain, with the rest looked up from reference TRBV30 and TRBJ1-5, is SQTIHQWPATLVQPVGSPLSLECTVEGTSNPNLYWYRQAAGRGLQLLFYSVGIGQISSEVPQNLSASRPQDRQFILSSKKLLLSDSGFYLCAWSVGGRGGRNQPQHFGDGTRLSIL.

This rearrangement joins TRBV6-5 to TRBJ2-2; TRBD1 aligns across 7 bases. CDR1 is MNHEY and CDR2 is SVGAGI in the germline V gene. This CDR3 comprises 15 residues. With V trimmed by 7 bases and J by 6 bases, 11 bases remained unmatched. DNA of the CDR3: TGTGCCAGCACCACTGAACAGGGGATGGCCGGGGAGCTGTTTTTT. This translates into CASTTEQGMAGELFF.

The chain has TRBV9 and TRBJ1-5; weak D call: TRBD1 (6 bases). This CDR3 region has 15 residues. Germline lookup yields CDR1 SGDLS and CDR2 YYNGEE. V shed 0 bases and J shed 7 bases, with 14 bases lying between them. CDR3 region: CASSVEGGAGQPQHF. DNA of the CDR3: TGTGCCAGCAGCGTAGAGGGGGGAGCGGGACAGCCCCAGCATTTT.

The V and J genes are TRBV4-2 and TRBJ2-2, with 12 bases that match TRBD2. Germline CDR1 reads LGHNA; CDR2 reads YNFKEQ. V lost 1 base to trimming and J lost 6 bases; unmatched junction nucleotides: 6. This CDR3 is built from 17 residues. This CDR3 reads CASSQASGGAGSGELFF. The CDR3 DNA reads TGTGCCAGCAGCCAAGCTAGCGGGGGGGCTGGGTCCGGGGAGCTGTTTTTT.

The CDR3 nucleotides read TGTGCCAGCAGCTTCGACAGCGGGAGCACTGAAGCTTTCTTT. As protein: CASSFDSGSTEAFF. The chain links TRBV5-4 to TRBJ1-1; tentatively, D is TRBD1 (5 bases). This CDR3 region has 14 residues. Trimming cost V 2 bases and J 4 bases, with 12 bases left between them. Per the germline V gene, CDR1 is SGHNT and CDR2 is YYREEE (reference sequence).

This sequence joins TRBV5-1 and TRBJ1-2, with 10 nucleotides matching TRBD1. The CDR3 has 15 amino acids. The J segment lost 6 bases and the V segment lost 4 bases, leaving 9 bases of the junction unmatched. CDR1 and CDR2 (germline): SGHRS, YFSETQ. This chain's CDR3 is CASSTRDRGSDGYTF. Here the CDR3 DNA reads TGCGCCAGCAGCACCAGGGACAGGGGAAGCGATGGCTACACCTTC.

The CDR3 loop is CASTQARRTNTGELFF. The CDR3 DNA reads as TGTGCCAGCACCCAAGCCCGGAGAACCAACACCGGGGAGCTGTTTTTT. The chain employs TRBV7-2 and TRBJ2-2; no reliable D call. Germline V gene data show CDR1 as SGHTA and CDR2 as FQGNSA. V shed 7 bases and J shed 2 bases, with 17 bases lying between them. The CDR3 spans 16 residues.

This clone was seen a few times. This chain connects TRBV5-5 to TRBJ1-4; 8 nucleotides align to TRBD1. Germline V CDR1 and CDR2: SGHKS, YYEKEE (reference sequence). The V gene end was trimmed by 3 bases and the J gene end by 1 base; junction bases not matched to a gene: 14. CDR3 length: 19 residues. CDR3 nucleotides: TGTGCCAGCAGCTACGGACAGGGATTAGAAGGAGGAACTAATGAAAAACTGTTTTTT. It yields the protein CASSYGQGLEGGTNEKLFF. Full variable domain (missing parts from reference TRBV5-5 and TRBJ1-4): DAGVTQSPTHLIKTRGQQVTLRCSPISGHKSVSWYQQVLGQGPQFIFQYYEKEERGRGNFPDRFSARQFPNYSSELNVNALLLGDSALYLCASSYGQGLEGGTNEKLFFGSGTQLSVL.